The 32 T cell receptor beta chains in this list originate from one sample, sequenced in a study of STAT3 mutations in large granular lymphocyte leukemia. Study results and caveats: In T-cell large granular lymphocyte leukemia, about half of patients showed multiple immunodominant subclonotypes.

No antigen has been identified for these receptors. This table comes from immunoSEQ multiplex PCR, and its TCRdb copy is limited to in-frame clones, with some not included. This sample has some 10,000 clones, with more than 70% found just once. The sample taken for sequencing was peripheral blood mononuclear cells. Receptors originate from a man aged 60 to 75 with T-cell large granular lymphocyte leukemia. Some clones in this sample may be carry-over from other donors' samples.

The V and J genes are TRBV28 and TRBJ2-5, with D perhaps matching TRBD1 (6 bases). The J call may be in error: the DNA end matches TRBJ2-7 better. CDR1 MDHEN and CDR2 SYDVKM come from the germline V gene. CDR3 length: 17 amino acids. The CDR3 DNA reads as TGTGCCAGCTCGCCGGGGCCAGTTTGGACAGACCCCTACGAGCAGTACTTC. Amino acid sequence: CASSPGPVWTDPYEQYF.

The chain joins TRBV6-6 to TRBJ2-1; 10 bases are a match to TRBD2. The V and J ends lost 10 bases and 4 bases, in that order; junction bases with no gene match: 4. Germline CDR1 reads MNHNY; CDR2 reads SVGAGI (reference sequence). The CDR3 runs 13 residues. CDR3: CATKREGYNEQFF. The CDR3, as DNA: TGTGCCACCAAGCGGGAGGGTTACAATGAGCAGTTCTTC.

The rearrangement uses TRBV7-9 and TRBJ1-2; D is perhaps TRBD1 (6 bases). V dropped 5 bases and J dropped 8 bases, with 27 bases sitting between them. Germline V gives CDR1 SEHNR, CDR2 FQNEAQ (reference sequence). The CDR3 loop spans 17 amino acids. DNA of the CDR3: TGTGCCAGCAGCCCACTAACGGGGGCAGGGTTGGCTCAGGGCTACACCTTC. This encodes CASSPLTGAGLAQGYTF. Variable domain in full (rest from reference TRBV7-9 and TRBJ1-2): DTGVSQNPRHKITKRGQNVTFRCDPISEHNRLYWYRQTLGQGPEFLTYFQNEAQLEKSRLLSDRFSAERPKGSFSTLEIQRTEQGDSAMYLCASSPLTGAGLAQGYTFGSGTRLTVV.

This chain links TRBV27 with TRBJ2-7; TRBD2 matches 9 bases. J lost 4 bases, V lost 0 bases, and 13 bases had no gene match. The CDR3 covers 18 residues. Germline CDR1 MNHEY, CDR2 SMNVEV (reference sequence). As DNA, the CDR3 is TGTGCCAGCAGTTTATCGGCCGGCGGGAGGGCCCCTTGGTACGAGCAGTACTTC. It encodes CASSLSAGGRAPWYEQYF.

This chain uses TRBV5-1 with TRBJ2-3; D may be TRBD2 (5 bases). The V gene's germline CDR1 is SGHRS and CDR2 YFSETQ. Trimming pared 2 bases from V and 4 bases from J, leaving 17 bases between. This CDR3 spans 16 amino acids. The CDR3 loop is CASSLTWGVVSDTQYF. The CDR3 DNA reads TGCGCCAGCAGCTTAACGTGGGGAGTTGTGTCAGATACGCAGTATTTT.

This chain connects TRBV6-5 to TRBJ2-7, with a possible D match to TRBD2 (6 bases). V gave up 2 bases and J gave up 1 base, with 6 bases separating them. Germline V gives CDR1 MNHEY, CDR2 SVGAGI. The CDR3 has 13 amino acids. The CDR3 sequence: CASSYRESYEQYF. CDR3 in DNA: TGTGCCAGCAGTTACCGGGAGTCCTACGAGCAGTACTTC.

This rearrangement joins TRBV7-9 to TRBJ1-1; no firm D call. The V gene's germline CDR1 is SEHNR and CDR2 FQNEAQ (reference sequence). The CDR3 consists of 16 residues. Between the trimmed V and J ends, which lost 1 base and 2 bases, there was a span of 14 bases. CDR3 DNA: TGTGCCAGCAGCTTAGGTTTGGCAGGAACAAACACTGAAGCTTTCTTT. This translates into CASSLGLAGTNTEAFF.

The genes are TRBV6-6 and TRBJ1-4; 7 bases map to TRBD1. CDR1 is MNHNY, CDR2 SVGAGI, per germline (reference sequence). After removal of 5 bases from V and 4 bases from J, the junction contained 4 bases not matched to a gene. CDR3 length: 14 residues. The CDR3 loop is CASSTGQLNEKLFF. In DNA form, the CDR3 reads TGTGCCAGCAGTACGGGACAGCTTAATGAAAAACTGTTTTTT.

The V and J genes are TRBV7-3 and TRBJ2-7, with D perhaps TRBD2 (5 bases). V shed 1 base and J shed 7 bases, with 14 bases lying between them. Germline V CDR1 and CDR2: SGHTA, FQGTGA. This CDR3 is built from 14 residues. Here the CDR3 reads CASSLMGGPGEQYF. The CDR3 region has the DNA TGTGCCAGCAGCTTAATGGGCGGGCCTGGGGAGCAGTACTTC.

J is TRBJ1-3 and V is TRBV7-2, with 8 positions matching TRBD1. V gave up 6 bases and J gave up 0 bases; unmatched junction bases: 4. Germline CDR1 is SGHTA and CDR2 is FQGNSA. The CDR3 runs 15 residues. The CDR3 DNA follows: TGTGCCAGCAGTCCGGACAGGGCCTCTGGAAACACCATATATTTT. This sequence encodes CASSPDRASGNTIYF.

The rearrangement joins TRBV6-5 to TRBJ1-5; D is unclear. V was clipped by 0 bases and J by 1 base, with 7 bases between them. CDR3 length: 15 amino acids. The germline V gene encodes CDR1 MNHEY and CDR2 SVGAGI. The CDR3 DNA reads as TGTGCCAGCAGTTACTCCGCTAACAGCAATCAGCCCCAGCATTTT. Residues: CASSYSANSNQPQHF.

The chain carries TRBV9 and TRBJ2-1, with TRBD1 as a possible D gene (5 bases). V gave up 4 bases and J gave up 3 bases, with 14 bases separating them. CDR3 length: 15 residues. The germline V gene encodes CDR1 SGDLS and CDR2 YYNGEE. CDR3 nucleotide sequence: TGTGCCAGCAGCCTGACAGACGAAATCTACAATGAGCAGTTCTTC. Its protein product is CASSLTDEIYNEQFF.

The rearrangement uses TRBV9 and TRBJ2-7, with D tentatively TRBD2 (5 bases). This CDR3 region has 15 residues. Germline lookup yields CDR1 SGDLS and CDR2 YYNGEE. V shed 1 base and J shed 3 bases, with 14 bases lying between them. CDR3 region: CASSVLVGEGYEQYF. As DNA, the CDR3 is TGTGCCAGCAGCGTACTCGTGGGCGAGGGCTACGAGCAGTACTTC.

This sequence joins TRBV5-1 and TRBJ2-3; perhaps TRBD1 as D (5 bases). Germline-derived CDR1 and CDR2 are SGHRS and YFSETQ. V shed 1 base and J shed 0 bases, with 12 bases lying between them. This CDR3 is 16 amino acids long. The CDR3 reads CASSLPASGSTDTQYF. Here the CDR3 DNA reads TGCGCCAGCAGCTTGCCAGCATCAGGGAGCACAGATACGCAGTATTTT.

This clone was found once. Relative to the germline gene, one junction end is altered; a read error may explain this. The chain is built from TRBV5-1 and TRBJ2-3; maybe TRBD2 (6 bases). In germline, CDR1 is SGHRS, CDR2 YFSETQ. This CDR3 spans 13 amino acids. The CDR3 reads CASILDGSNTQYF. As DNA, the CDR3 is TGCGCCAGCATCTTGGACGGGAGTAATACGCAGTATTTT.

Only one count was recorded for this clone. This chain connects TRBV29-1 to TRBJ2-7; the D gene is possibly TRBD1 (5 bases). V was clipped by 2 bases and J by 7 bases, with 18 bases between them. This CDR3 contains 14 residues. Germline V CDR1 and CDR2: SQVTM, ANQGSEA. DNA of the CDR3: TGCAGCGTTGAACTGCAGGGCCTACGGATGGAGCAGTACTTC. Translating it yields CSVELQGLRMEQYF.

V usage is TRBV5-6 and J usage is TRBJ1-2; no reliable D call. The germline gives CDR1 SGHDT, CDR2 YYEEEE. V was clipped by 0 bases and J by 2 bases, with 5 bases between them. This CDR3 spans 13 amino acids. The CDR3 DNA sequence: TGTGCCAGCAGCTTGGGTAGGAACTATGGCTACACCTTC. Residues: CASSLGRNYGYTF. The entire variable domain, with the rest obtained from reference TRBV5-6 and TRBJ1-2, is as follows: DAGVTQSPTHLIKTRGQQVTLRCSPKSGHDTVSWYQQALGQGPQFIFQYYEEEERQRGNFPDRFSGHQFPNYSSELNVNALLLGDSALYLCASSLGRNYGYTFGSGTRLTVV.

Here the CDR3 DNA reads TGTGCCAGCAGCTTGCGAGGAAATGAAGCTTTCTTT. Translated: CASSLRGNEAFF. The rearrangement links TRBV5-6 to TRBJ1-1; D gene uncertain. Looked up from germline, CDR1 is SGHDT and CDR2 is YYEEEE. There are 12 residues in the CDR3. V was pared by 1 base and J by 7 bases, with 8 bases between.

This chain uses TRBV5-1 with TRBJ2-1, with 9 nucleotides matching TRBD2. CDR1 and CDR2 from the germline V gene are SGHRS and YFSETQ. This CDR3 has 15 amino acids. Germline trimming cut 3 bases from V and 8 bases from J; bases unmatched to any gene: 9. The CDR3 sequence: CASSSGRTSVDEQFF. The CDR3 nucleotides read TGCGCCAGCAGCTCGGGACGGACTAGCGTCGATGAGCAGTTCTTC.

This clone was seen a handful of times. The chain couples TRBV30 to TRBJ1-3; weak D call: TRBD1 (5 bases). Deletions cut 3 bases from V and 5 bases from J, with 14 bases between. Germline CDR1 and CDR2: GTSNPN and SVGIG (reference sequence). The CDR3 runs 14 residues. Here the CDR3 DNA reads TGTGCCTGGAGGCCGGTGGGGGGTAGAAACACCATATATTTT. Its translation is CAWRPVGGRNTIYF.

This sequence joins TRBV29-1 and TRBJ1-1; D uncertain. Germline lookup yields CDR1 SQVTM and CDR2 ANQGSEA. V lost 7 bases and J 0 bases, leaving 18 bases between the germline ends. The CDR3 contains 15 residues. CDR3 nucleotide sequence: TGCAGCGGGGCCCCTGGGTGGGCGATGAACACTGAAGCTTTCTTT. Protein sequence: CSGAPGWAMNTEAFF.

The rearrangement links TRBV6-1 to TRBJ1-6, with D tentatively TRBD1 (6 bases). The CDR3 covers 15 residues. CDR1 is MNHNS, CDR2 SASEGT, per germline. V shed 2 bases and J shed 7 bases, with 12 bases lying between them. In DNA, the CDR3 is TGTGCCAGCAGTGAATTGGGCCAGGGGAATTCACCCCTCCACTTT. Its protein product is CASSELGQGNSPLHF.

This sequence joins TRBV27 and TRBJ1-2; no definite D call. Trimming removed 4 bases at V and 5 bases at J, with 11 bases between. This CDR3 comprises 13 residues. Germline V CDR1 and CDR2: MNHEY, SMNVEV (reference sequence). The CDR3 nucleotides read TGTGCCAGCAGTTCTCGGGGTTTGTATGGCTACACCTTC. Translation: CASSSRGLYGYTF.

V is TRBV5-1 and J is TRBJ1-5; TRBD1 might be the D (6 bases). Deletions cut 2 bases from V and 7 bases from J, with 16 bases between. This CDR3 comprises 15 residues. The germline CDR1 and CDR2 sequences are SGHRS and YFSETQ. The CDR3 sequence: CASSLIGGRGQPQHF. Written as DNA, the CDR3 is TGCGCCAGCAGCTTAATCGGGGGGCGAGGCCAGCCCCAGCATTTT.

The chain links TRBV2 to TRBJ2-5; D possibly matches TRBD1 or TRBD2 (7 bases each). The CDR3 runs to 13 residues. Germline values: CDR1 SNHLY, CDR2 FYNNEI. V gave up 4 bases and J gave up 4 bases, with 10 bases separating them. For the CDR3, the DNA is TGTGCCAGCAGTGCAGGGGGGGGAGAGACCCAGTACTTC. It is translated as CASSAGGGETQYF.

The chain is built from TRBV7-9 and TRBJ1-3; D may be TRBD1 (6 bases). The CDR3 consists of 16 residues. Trimming removed 5 bases at V and 3 bases at J, with 17 bases between. The germline V gene encodes CDR1 SEHNR and CDR2 FQNEAQ (reference sequence). The CDR3 sequence is CASSLDQGRRGNTIYF. In DNA, the CDR3 is TGTGCCAGCAGCCTCGACCAGGGGCGGCGTGGAAACACCATATATTTT.

The rearrangement joins TRBV7-8 to TRBJ1-6, with D maybe TRBD1 (6 bases). CDR3 length: 14 residues. V was pared by 5 bases and J by 10 bases, with 15 bases between. Germline loops: CDR1 SGHVS, CDR2 FQNEAQ. CDR3 sequence (DNA): TGTGCCAGCAGCCCCAAGACAGGATGGTCACCCCTCCACTTT. Translation: CASSPKTGWSPLHF.

The chain links TRBV5-5 to TRBJ1-1; a weak D match, TRBD1 (6 bases). CDR1 and CDR2 from the germline V gene are SGHKS and YYEKEE (reference sequence). The ends were cut back, 0 bases at V and 3 bases at J, with 12 bases in the middle. CDR3 length: 15 residues. The CDR3 nucleotides read TGTGCCAGCAGCTTGGTGCAGGGGCGATACACTGAAGCTTTCTTT. Its protein is CASSLVQGRYTEAFF.

The CDR3 DNA is TGCGCCAGCAGCTTGGGGGCCGGGGAGCTGTTTTTT. Encoded protein: CASSLGAGELFF. V gene TRBV5-1 combines with J gene TRBJ2-2; no clear D. Germline V gives CDR1 SGHRS, CDR2 YFSETQ. This CDR3 has 12 amino acids. V lost 0 bases and J 6 bases, leaving 3 bases between the germline ends.

This clone was detected only once. The rearrangement links TRBV4-2 to TRBJ2-3; no clear D gene. The V gene's germline CDR1 is LGHNA and CDR2 YNFKEQ. This CDR3 has 14 amino acids. Trimming pared 0 bases from V and 2 bases from J, leaving 6 bases between. CDR3 in DNA: TGTGCCAGCAGCCAAGACGCTACCACAGATACGCAGTATTTT. Residues: CASSQDATTDTQYF.

J is TRBJ1-2 and V is TRBV7-2; D is unclear. Germline assignment: CDR1 SGHTA and CDR2 FQGNSA. The V and J ends lost 6 bases and 2 bases respectively, with 10 bases between them. The CDR3 runs to 13 residues. Written as DNA, the CDR3 is TGTGCCAGCAGTGAAAGTCCCAACTATGGCTACACCTTC. This sequence encodes CASSESPNYGYTF.

The chain has TRBV6-5 and TRBJ2-2, with TRBD1 identical over 11 bases. Germline CDR1 and CDR2: MNHEY and SVGAGI. The CDR3 covers 15 residues. V was clipped by 5 bases and J by 5 bases; unmatched bases: 4. This chain's CDR3 is CASSKGQGETGELFF. The CDR3 coding sequence is TGTGCCAGCAGTAAGGGACAGGGGGAAACCGGGGAGCTGTTTTTT.